This is a list of T cell receptor beta chains from one sample in a study of blood T cell repertoires in COVID-19. Generated by immunoSEQ multiplex PCR, the TCRdb table keeps only in-frame clones and is missing some. There are 61,000 or so clones in the sample; approximately 91% occur only once, and 20% to 25% lies in the top ten. Sequencing used peripheral blood. The receptors come from a woman in her fifties or sixties with active or convalescent COVID-19. The CDR3 runs from the conserved cysteine through the conserved F or W. The order of the fields is clone size, V gene, D gene, J gene, CDR3 protein, CDR3 DNA. A D gene is named only where the DNA matches it firmly. Some rows mark clone size as missing; the rest say once, few, many or name a class of expanded clone.

>NA|TRBV5-1|NA|TRBJ1-5
CASSLGVGDSNQPQHF
TGCGCCAGCAGCTTAGGTGTTGGAGATAGCAATCAGCCCCAGCATTTT
>NA|TRBV29-1|TRBD1|TRBJ1-2
CSVGAPTGDGYTF
TGCAGCGTGGGGGCCCCAACAGGGGATGGCTACACCTTC
>NA|TRBV9|NA|TRBJ1-2
CASSVSAGTVGYTF
TGTGCCAGCAGCGTGTCGGCAGGAACAGTCGGCTACACCTTC
>NA|TRBV3-1/TRBV3-2|NA|TRBJ1-1
CASSGIGGDTEAFF
TGTGCCAGCAGCGGTATCGGGGGGGACACTGAAGCTTTCTTT
>NA|TRBV6-6|NA|TRBJ1-3
CASGQGWGNTIYF
TGTGCCAGCGGGCAGGGATGGGGAAACACCATATATTTT
>NA|TRBV5-1|TRBD1|TRBJ2-7
CASSLPGQGDDEQYF
TGCGCCAGCAGCTTACCGGGACAGGGAGATGACGAGCAGTACTTC
>few|TRBV13|NA|TRBJ2-3
CASSLTSTDTQYF
TGTGCCAGCAGCTTGACTAGCACAGATACGCAGTATTTT
>once|TRBV18|NA|TRBJ2-1
CASSPLRPETNEQFF
TGTGCCAGCTCACCGCTTCGACCCGAGACAAATGAGCAGTTCTTC
>NA|TRBV28|NA|TRBJ1-1
CASSFMGDSEAFF
TGTGCCAGCAGTTTCATGGGAGATTCTGAAGCTTTCTTT
>NA|TRBV12-5|NA|TRBJ1-2
CASGLKMGEAGGYTF
TGTGCTAGTGGTTTGAAGATGGGGGAGGCAGGTGGCTACACCTTC
>once|TRBV5-1|NA|TRBJ1-3
CASSLDRASGNTIYF
TGCGCCAGCAGCTTGGACAGGGCTTCTGGAAACACCATATATTTT
>NA|TRBV6-1|TRBD1|TRBJ1-3
CASSAGQGSSGNTIYF
TGTGCCAGCAGTGCAGGACAGGGGAGCTCTGGAAACACCATATATTTT
>NA|TRBV7-9|NA|TRBJ1-4
CASSPGRGANEKLFF
TGTGCCAGCAGCCCGGGCAGGGGTGCTAATGAAAAACTGTTTTTT
>NA|TRBV6-6|NA|TRBJ1-1
CASSYSRGMNTEAFF
TGTGCCAGCAGTTACTCAAGGGGGATGAACACTGAAGCTTTCTTT
>NA|TRBV3-1/TRBV3-2|NA|TRBJ1-1
CASSQELGANTEAFF
TGTGCCAGCAGCCAAGAATTGGGAGCCAACACTGAAGCTTTCTTT
>NA|TRBV5-6|NA|TRBJ1-4
CASSSVASGAVDNEKLFF
TGTGCCAGCAGCTCGGTAGCTTCTGGAGCGGTGGATAATGAAAAACTGTTTTTT
>once|TRBV5-4|NA|TRBJ2-3
CASSLVMDYYTDTQYF
TGTGCCAGCAGCTTGGTAATGGACTACTACACAGATACGCAGTATTTT
>once|TRBV5-1|NA|TRBJ2-3
CASSLAYSRDTQYF
TGCGCCAGCAGCTTGGCCTACAGTAGAGATACGCAGTATTTT
>NA|TRBV9|TRBD2|TRBJ2-7
CASSPSPWTSGKSSYEQYF
TGTGCCAGCAGCCCCTCGCCCTGGACTAGCGGGAAGAGCTCCTACGAGCAGTACTTC